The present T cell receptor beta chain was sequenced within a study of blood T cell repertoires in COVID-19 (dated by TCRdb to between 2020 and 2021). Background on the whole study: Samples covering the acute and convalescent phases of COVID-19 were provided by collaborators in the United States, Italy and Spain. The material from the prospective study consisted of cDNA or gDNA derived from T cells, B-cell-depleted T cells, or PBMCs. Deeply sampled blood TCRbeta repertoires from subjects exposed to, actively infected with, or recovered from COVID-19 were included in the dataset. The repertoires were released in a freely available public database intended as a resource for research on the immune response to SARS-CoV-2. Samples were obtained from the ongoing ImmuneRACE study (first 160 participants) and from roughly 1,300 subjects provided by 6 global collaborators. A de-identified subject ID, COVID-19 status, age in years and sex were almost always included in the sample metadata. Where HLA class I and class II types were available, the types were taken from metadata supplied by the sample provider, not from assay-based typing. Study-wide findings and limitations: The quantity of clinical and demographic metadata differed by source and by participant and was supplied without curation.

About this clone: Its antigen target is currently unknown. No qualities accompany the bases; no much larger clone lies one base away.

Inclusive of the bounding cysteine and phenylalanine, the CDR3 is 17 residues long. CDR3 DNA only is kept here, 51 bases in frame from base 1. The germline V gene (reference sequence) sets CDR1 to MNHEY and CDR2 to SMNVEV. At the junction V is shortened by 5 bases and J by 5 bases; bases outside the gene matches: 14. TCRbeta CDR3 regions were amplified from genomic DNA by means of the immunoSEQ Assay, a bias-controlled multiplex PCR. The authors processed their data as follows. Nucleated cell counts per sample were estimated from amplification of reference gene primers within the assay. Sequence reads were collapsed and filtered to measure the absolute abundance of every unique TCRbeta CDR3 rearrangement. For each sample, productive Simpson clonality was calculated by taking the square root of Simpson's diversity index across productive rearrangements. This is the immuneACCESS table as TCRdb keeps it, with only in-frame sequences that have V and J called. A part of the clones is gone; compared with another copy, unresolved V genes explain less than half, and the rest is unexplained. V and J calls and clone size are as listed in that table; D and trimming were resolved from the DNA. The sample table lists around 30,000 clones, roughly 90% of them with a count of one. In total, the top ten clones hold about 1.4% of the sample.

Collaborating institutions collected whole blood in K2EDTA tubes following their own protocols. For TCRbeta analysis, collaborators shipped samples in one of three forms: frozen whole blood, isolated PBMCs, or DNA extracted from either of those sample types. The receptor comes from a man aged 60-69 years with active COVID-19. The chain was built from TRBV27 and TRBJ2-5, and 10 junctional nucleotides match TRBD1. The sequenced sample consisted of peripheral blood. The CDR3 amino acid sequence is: CASSLTPTGTGVETQYF. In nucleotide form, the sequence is TGTGCCAGCAGTCTTACTCCCACCGGGACAGGGGTCGAGACCCAGTACTTC.